The 5 T cell receptor beta chains given below trace back to one sample, sequenced in a study of early T cells in non-severe SARS-CoV-2 infection. MiXCR, applied by TCRdb to the 5' RACE reads, yields one record per CDR3 protein. The table has 55,000 to 75,000 distinct CDR3 sequences, roughly 10% seen once. The input for sequencing was whole blood, taken at baseline. The receptors were sampled from an adult who was a healthcare worker with PCR-confirmed SARS-CoV-2 infection or an uninfected control (not recorded which).

The rearrangement joins TRBV5-1 to TRBJ2-3; 8 nucleotides line up with TRBD1. Trimming removed 8 bases from V and 2 bases from J; junction bases left unmatched: 7. Germline loops: CDR1 SGHRS, CDR2 YFSETQ. The CDR3 loop spans 14 amino acids. In nucleotides, the CDR3 is TGCGCCAGTAAGCAGGGGGCAGCCACAGATACGCAGTATTTT. Protein: CASKQGAATDTQYF.

V gene TRBV7-2 combines with J gene TRBJ1-5, with D unresolved. This CDR3 region has 15 residues. Germline assignment: CDR1 SGHTA and CDR2 FQGNSA. Trimming pared 3 bases from V and 5 bases from J, leaving 14 bases between. For the CDR3, the DNA is TGTGCCAGCAGCTTGGCCCCGCTGGTCCATCAGCCCCAGCATTTT. Amino acids: CASSLAPLVHQPQHF.

This clonotype was seen only a few times. The chain couples TRBV28 to TRBJ1-1, with D maybe TRBD1 (5 bases). Looked up from germline, CDR1 is MDHEN and CDR2 is SYDVKM. The V gene lost 7 bases and the J gene lost 4 bases, with 13 bases spanning the gap. This CDR3 contains 13 residues. DNA of the CDR3: TGTGCCAGCAACTGGGGGGAGGGCACTGAAGCTTTCTTT. It yields the protein CASNWGEGTEAFF.

This clonotype was observed at least ten times. V usage is TRBV28 and J usage is TRBJ2-7; 11 nucleotides line up with TRBD2. This CDR3 has 15 residues. The ends lost 6 bases at V and 2 bases at J; junction bases unmatched: 6. Germline V gene sequence: CDR1 MDHEN, CDR2 SYDVKM. The CDR3 nucleotides read TGTGCCAGCAGGGTAGCGGGAGGGTACGCCTACGAGCAGTACTTC. It encodes CASRVAGGYAYEQYF. The full variable domain, completed using reference TRBV28 and TRBJ2-7, is DVKVTQSSRYLVKRTGEKVFLECVQDMDHENMFWYRQDPGLGLRLIYFSYDVKMKEKGDIPEGYSVSREKKERFSLILESASTNQTSMYLCASRVAGGYAYEQYFGPGTRLTVT.

This clonotype was counted at least ten times. The gene calls are TRBV28 and TRBJ2-7; 10 nucleotides align to TRBD1. Germline CDR1 is MDHEN and CDR2 is SYDVKM. V trimming: 4 bases; J trimming: 5 bases; junction bases outside the gene matches: 8. The CDR3 consists of 15 residues. CDR3 nucleotides: TGTGCCAGCAGTTCCGACAGGGGGCACAAGGACGAGCAGTACTTC. It yields the protein CASSSDRGHKDEQYF. Filled out from reference TRBV28 and TRBJ2-7, the complete variable domain reads DVKVTQSSRYLVKRTGEKVFLECVQDMDHENMFWYRQDPGLGLRLIYFSYDVKMKEKGDIPEGYSVSREKKERFSLILESASTNQTSMYLCASSSDRGHKDEQYFGPGTRLTVT.